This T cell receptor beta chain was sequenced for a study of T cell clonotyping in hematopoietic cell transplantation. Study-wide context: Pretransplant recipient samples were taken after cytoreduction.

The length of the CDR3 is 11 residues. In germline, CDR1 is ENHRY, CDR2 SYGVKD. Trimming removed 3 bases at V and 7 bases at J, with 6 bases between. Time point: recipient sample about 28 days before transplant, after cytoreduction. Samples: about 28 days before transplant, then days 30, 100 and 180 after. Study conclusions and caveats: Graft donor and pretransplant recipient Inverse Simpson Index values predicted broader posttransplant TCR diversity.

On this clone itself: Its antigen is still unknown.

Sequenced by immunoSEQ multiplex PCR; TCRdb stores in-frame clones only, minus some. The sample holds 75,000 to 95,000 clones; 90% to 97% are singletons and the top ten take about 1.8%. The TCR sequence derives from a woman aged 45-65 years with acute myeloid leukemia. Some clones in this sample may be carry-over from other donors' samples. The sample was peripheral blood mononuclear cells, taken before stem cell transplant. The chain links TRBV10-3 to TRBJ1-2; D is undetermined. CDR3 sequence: CAISETLGYTF. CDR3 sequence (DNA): TGTGCCATCAGTGAAACACTTGGCTACACCTTC.